This T cell receptor (beta chain) was documented in a study of blood T cell repertoires in COVID-19. Clones were read by immunoSEQ multiplex PCR, and TCRdb kept only the in-frame ones, dropping some. The repertoire holds about 180,000 clones, about 89% seen once, with about 1.9% in the top ten. CDR3 length: 14 residues. V shed 8 bases, J shed 10 bases, and the junction held 9 bases outside the gene matches. Germline-derived CDR1 and CDR2 are SGHTA and FQGNSA. V and J are TRBV7-2 and TRBJ1-6; 9 bases line up with TRBD1. The source of this sequence is a man younger than 30 who had recovered from COVID-19. The material sequenced was peripheral blood. For the CDR3, the DNA is TGTGCCAGCGGATCCCGGGACAGGGAGTCACCCCTCCACTTT. This sequence encodes CASGSRDRESPLHF. The full variable domain, rest sourced from reference TRBV7-2 and TRBJ1-6, is GAGVSQSPSNKVTEKGKDVELRCDPISGHTALYWYRQSLGQGLEFLIYFQGNSAPDKSGLPSDRFSAERTGGSVSTLTIQRTQQEDSAVYLCASGSRDRESPLHFGNGTRLTVT.